This T cell receptor beta chain is from a study of T-cell reconstitution after alpha-beta-depleted transplantation in children. The TCRbeta library incorporated unique molecular identifiers. TCRdb independently ran MiXCR on the PCR reads; one entry per CDR3 protein. The sample gives about 170,000 distinct CDR3 sequences, over 8.5% of which show up once; approximately 13% is in the top ten. This clonotype was picked up many times. Its matching antigen is unknown. Germline-derived CDR1 and CDR2 are SGHDT and YYEEEE. CDR3 size: 15 residues. V was trimmed by 0 bases and J by 3 bases, leaving 12 bases between them. Study-wide points: Diversity of TCRbeta at day 60 was high in some patients, arising from surviving recipient T cells and thymic progenitors. Newly produced T cells mostly accounted for T-cell counts and diversity one year post-transplant.

The V gene is TRBV5-6, the J gene TRBJ1-1, with unresolved D. This TCR was recovered from a boy younger than 10 with acute myeloid leukemia, due to receive a stem cell transplant. Sequencing was performed on PBMCs, taken before TCRalphabeta/CD19-depleted stem cell transplant. CDR3 DNA sequence: TGTGCCAGCAGCTTGGTTCGTAGGTGGGACACTGAAGCTTTCTTT. This codes for CASSLVRRWDTEAFF.